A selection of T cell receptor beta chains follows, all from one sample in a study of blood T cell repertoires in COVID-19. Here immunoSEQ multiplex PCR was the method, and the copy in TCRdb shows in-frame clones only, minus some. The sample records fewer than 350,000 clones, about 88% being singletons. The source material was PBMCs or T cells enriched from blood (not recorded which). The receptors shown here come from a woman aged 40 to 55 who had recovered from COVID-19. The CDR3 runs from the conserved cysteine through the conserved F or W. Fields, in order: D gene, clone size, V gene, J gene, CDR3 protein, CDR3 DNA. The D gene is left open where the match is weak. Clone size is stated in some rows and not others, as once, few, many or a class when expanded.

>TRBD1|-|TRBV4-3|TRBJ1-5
CASSQDRGLPQHF
TGCGCCAGCAGCCAAGACAGGGGGCTTCCACAACATTTT
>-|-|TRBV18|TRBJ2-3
CASSPQRGTDTQYF
TGTGCCAGCTCACCCCAGCGGGGCACAGATACGCAGTATTTT
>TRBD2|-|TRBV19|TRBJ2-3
CASSDLAENTDTQYF
TGTGCCAGTAGTGACCTAGCGGAGAACACAGATACGCAGTATTTT
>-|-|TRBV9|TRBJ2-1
CASSVGHYSSSYNEQFF
TGTGCCAGCAGCGTAGGGCACTATTCGAGCTCCTACAATGAGCAGTTCTTC
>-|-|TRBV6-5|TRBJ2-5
CASSYSRGSGRETQYF
TGTGCCAGCAGTTACTCGAGGGGTAGCGGCAGGGAGACCCAGTACTTC
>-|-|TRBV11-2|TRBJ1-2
CASSLGGGPRTGGYTF
TGTGCCAGCAGCCTCGGGGGGGGCCCAAGGACTGGAGGCTACACCTTC
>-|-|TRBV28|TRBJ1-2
CASSHSNGYTF
TGTGCCAGCAGCCACTCGAATGGCTACACCTTC
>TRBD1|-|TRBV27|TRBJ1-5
CASSPGQGSNQPQHF
TGTGCCAGCAGTCCCGGACAGGGAAGCAATCAGCCCCAGCATTTT
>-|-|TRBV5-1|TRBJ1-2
CASSLDLGGYGYTF
TGCGCCAGCAGCTTGGACCTGGGGGGGTATGGCTACACCTTC
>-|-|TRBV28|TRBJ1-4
CASSTRTETHEKLFF
TGTGCCAGCAGTACCAGGACAGAGACTCATGAAAAACTGTTTTTT
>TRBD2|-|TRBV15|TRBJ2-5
CATRRDRDQLAGGLQETQYF
TGTGCCACCAGACGGGACAGGGACCAACTAGCGGGAGGGCTCCAAGAGACCCAGTACTTC
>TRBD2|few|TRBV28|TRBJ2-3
CASSRRGRGGQFGQYF
TGTGCCAGCAGTCGCCGGGGTCGGGGGGGCCAGTTTGGGCAGTATTTT